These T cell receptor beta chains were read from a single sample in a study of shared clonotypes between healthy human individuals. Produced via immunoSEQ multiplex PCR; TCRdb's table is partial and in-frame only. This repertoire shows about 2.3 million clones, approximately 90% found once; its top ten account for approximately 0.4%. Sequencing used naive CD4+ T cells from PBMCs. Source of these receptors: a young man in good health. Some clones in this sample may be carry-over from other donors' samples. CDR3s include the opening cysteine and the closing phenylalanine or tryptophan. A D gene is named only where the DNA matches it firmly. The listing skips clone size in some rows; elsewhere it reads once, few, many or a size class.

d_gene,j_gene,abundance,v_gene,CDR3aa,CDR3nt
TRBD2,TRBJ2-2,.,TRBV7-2,CASSLTSGTAGELFF,TGTGCCAGCAGCTTGACTAGCGGGACAGCCGGGGAGCTGTTTTTT
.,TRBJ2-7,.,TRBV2,CASSVSSYEQYF,TGTGCCAGCAGTGTATCGTCCTACGAGCAGTACTTC
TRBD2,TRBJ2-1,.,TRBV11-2,CASSLVAGQVYEQFF,TGTGCCAGCAGCTTAGTAGCGGGACAAGTCTATGAGCAGTTCTTC
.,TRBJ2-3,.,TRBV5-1,CASSASSGTDTQYF,TGCGCCAGCAGCGCTTCTTCGGGCACAGATACGCAGTATTTT
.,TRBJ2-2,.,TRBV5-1,CASSPNHGDGELFF,TGCGCCAGCAGCCCTAACCACGGGGACGGGGAGCTGTTTTTT
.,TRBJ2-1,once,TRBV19,CASSTGASYNEQFF,TGTGCCAGTAGTACCGGAGCGTCCTACAATGAGCAGTTCTTC
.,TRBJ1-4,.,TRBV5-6,CASSRRLATNEKLFF,TGTGCCAGCAGCCGTCGCCTCGCAACTAATGAAAAACTGTTTTTT
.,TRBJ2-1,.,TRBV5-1,CASSPNAGTPYNEQFF,TGCGCCAGCAGCCCCAACGCCGGGACACCTTACAATGAGCAGTTCTTC
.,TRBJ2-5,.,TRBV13,CASSLKGGQETQYF,TGTGCCAGCAGCTTAAAGGGAGGCCAAGAGACCCAGTACTTC
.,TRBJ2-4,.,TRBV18,CASSPDWPWDIQYF,TGTGCCAGCTCACCAGACTGGCCGTGGGACATTCAGTACTTC
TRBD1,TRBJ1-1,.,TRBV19,CASQGQQNTEAFF,TGTGCCAGCCAGGGACAGCAGAACACTGAAGCTTTCTTT
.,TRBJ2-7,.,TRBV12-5,CASGPDRGFYEQYF,TGTGCTAGTGGTCCGGACAGAGGCTTCTACGAGCAGTACTTC
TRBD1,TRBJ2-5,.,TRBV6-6,CASSSSGGGETQYF,TGTGCCAGCAGTTCATCAGGGGGCGGAGAGACCCAGTACTTC
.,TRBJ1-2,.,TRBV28,CASSTPGLSPRGNYGYTF,TGTGCCAGCAGTACCCCGGGACTCTCCCCGAGGGGTAACTATGGCTACACCTTC
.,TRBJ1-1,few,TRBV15,CATSRGPGATEAFF,TGTGCCACCAGCAGAGGGCCAGGGGCCACTGAAGCTTTCTTT
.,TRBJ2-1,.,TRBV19,CASKRESSYNEQFF,TGTGCCAGCAAACGGGAGTCTTCCTACAATGAGCAGTTCTTC
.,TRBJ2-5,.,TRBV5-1,CASSPSWTTQETQYF,TGCGCCAGCAGCCCCTCCTGGACAACCCAAGAGACCCAGTACTTC
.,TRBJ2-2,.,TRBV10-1,CASRQAVSGELFF,TGCGCCAGTCGACAGGCGGTGAGCGGGGAGCTGTTTTTT
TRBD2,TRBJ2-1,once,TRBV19,CASTRLAGGNEQFF,TGTGCCAGTACCAGACTAGCGGGTGGCAATGAGCAGTTCTTC
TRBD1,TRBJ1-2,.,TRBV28,CASSIPGTGFDGYTF,TGTGCCAGCAGTATACCAGGGACAGGGTTTGATGGCTACACCTTC
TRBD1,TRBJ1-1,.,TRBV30,CAWSARPGRGDTEAFF,TGTGCCTGGAGTGCCCGTCCGGGCAGGGGGGACACTGAAGCTTTCTTT
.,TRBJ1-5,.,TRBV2,CATGAGVADGNQPQHF,TGTGCCACCGGGGCTGGGGTTGCAGACGGCAATCAGCCCCAGCATTTT
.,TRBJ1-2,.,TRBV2,CASRALTF,TGTGCCAGCAGAGCGCTCACCTTC
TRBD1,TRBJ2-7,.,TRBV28,CASSSGQGGEQYF,TGTGCCAGCAGTTCCGGACAGGGTGGGGAGCAGTACTTC
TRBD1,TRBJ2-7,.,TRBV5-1,CASSWSRDSTYEQYF,TGCGCCAGCAGCTGGAGCCGGGACAGCACCTACGAGCAGTACTTC
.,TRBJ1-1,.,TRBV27,CASSQWGGTLTAFF,TGTGCCAGCAGTCAATGGGGGGGAACGCTAACGGCTTTCTTT
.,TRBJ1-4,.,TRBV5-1,CASSSGIGEKLFF,TGCGCCAGCAGCTCGGGGATCGGAGAAAAACTGTTTTTT
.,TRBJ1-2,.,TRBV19,CASTAYGMGGYTF,TGTGCCAGTACCGCTTACGGGATGGGGGGCTACACCTTC
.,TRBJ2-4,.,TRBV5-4,CASSSPGGREDIQYF,TGTGCCAGCAGCTCCCCCGGAGGCAGGGAGGACATTCAGTACTTC
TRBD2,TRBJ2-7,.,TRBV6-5,CASSYWGGDAYEQYF,TGTGCCAGCAGTTACTGGGGAGGGGATGCCTACGAGCAGTACTTC
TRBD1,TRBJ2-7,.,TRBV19,CASSLQGSGYEQYF,TGTGCCAGTAGTTTACAGGGGTCCGGCTACGAGCAGTACTTC
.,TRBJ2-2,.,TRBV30,CAWIHYTSGGTVTGELFF,TGTGCCTGGATACATTACACTTCAGGGGGGACCGTGACCGGGGAGCTGTTTTTT
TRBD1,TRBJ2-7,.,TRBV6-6,CASMGQGAYEQYF,TGTGCCAGCATGGGGCAGGGGGCTTACGAGCAGTACTTC
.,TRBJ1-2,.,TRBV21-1,CASSEFRRAQGSRGYTF,TGTGCCAGCAGCGAATTCCGGCGGGCCCAGGGATCTCGGGGCTACACCTTC
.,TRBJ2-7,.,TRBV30,CAWRGTGGVGYEQYF,TGTGCCTGGAGGGGTACAGGGGGGGTAGGTTACGAGCAGTACTTC
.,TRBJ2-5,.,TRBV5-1,CASSFGRELGETQYF,TGCGCCAGCAGCTTCGGCAGGGAGCTAGGAGAGACCCAGTACTTC
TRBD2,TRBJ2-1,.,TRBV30,CAWLGPGGGEQFF,TGTGCCTGGCTGGGCCCTGGGGGGGGTGAGCAGTTCTTC
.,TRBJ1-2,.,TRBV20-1,CSAVGHGGYTF,TGCAGTGCAGTCGGGCATGGTGGCTACACCTTC
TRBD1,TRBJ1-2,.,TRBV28,CASSRDRGSYTF,TGTGCCAGCAGCCGGGACAGGGGGAGCTACACCTTC
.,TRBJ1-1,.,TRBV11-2,CASSFRVNTEAFF,TGTGCCAGCAGCTTTCGGGTGAACACTGAAGCTTTCTTT
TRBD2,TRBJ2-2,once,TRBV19,CANPSGVGKNTGELFF,TGTGCCAACCCTAGCGGAGTGGGAAAGAACACCGGGGAGCTGTTTTTT
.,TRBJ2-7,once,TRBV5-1,CASSLRAESYEQYF,TGCGCCAGCAGCTTGAGGGCGGAGTCCTACGAGCAGTACTTC
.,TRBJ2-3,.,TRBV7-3,CASSLKSAGHQVSGTDTQYF,TGTGCCAGCAGCTTAAAGTCGGCCGGGCACCAGGTCTCTGGCACAGATACGCAGTATTTT
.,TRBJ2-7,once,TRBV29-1,CSETPRGRSSYEQYF,TGCAGCGAAACCCCCCGGGGCAGGAGCTCCTACGAGCAGTACTTC
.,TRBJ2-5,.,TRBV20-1,CSARLGETQYF,TGCAGTGCCAGGCTCGGAGAGACCCAGTACTTC
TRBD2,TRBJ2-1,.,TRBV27,CASNPGGGLALYNEQFF,TGTGCCAGCAATCCCGGTGGGGGACTAGCCCTCTACAATGAGCAGTTCTTC
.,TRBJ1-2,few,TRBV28,CASTTAGYGYTF,TGTGCCAGCACTACTGCGGGCTATGGCTACACCTTC
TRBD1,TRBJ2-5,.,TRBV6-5,CASSHRDSETQYF,TGTGCCAGCAGTCACCGGGACAGTGAGACCCAGTACTTC
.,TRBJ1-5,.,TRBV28,CASSLFRGDQPQHF,TGTGCCAGCAGTTTATTCAGGGGCGATCAGCCCCAGCATTTT
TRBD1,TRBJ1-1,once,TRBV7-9,CASSLRTGGFGSTEAFF,TGTGCCAGCAGCTTAAGGACAGGGGGCTTCGGCAGCACTGAAGCTTTCTTT
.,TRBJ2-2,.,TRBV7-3,CASSPETAKNTGELFF,TGTGCCAGCAGCCCTGAGACAGCTAAAAACACCGGGGAGCTGTTTTTT
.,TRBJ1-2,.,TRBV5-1,CASSFGGGRNGYTF,TGCGCCAGCAGCTTCGGGGGGGGCCGGAACGGCTACACCTTC
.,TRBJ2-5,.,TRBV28,CASSPLRGRSSKETQYF,TGTGCCAGCAGTCCACTCCGGGGGCGGTCCTCTAAAGAGACCCAGTACTTC
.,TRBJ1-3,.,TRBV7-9,CASSEARPGYSGNTIYF,TGTGCCAGCAGCGAGGCGAGGCCAGGCTACTCTGGAAACACCATATATTTT
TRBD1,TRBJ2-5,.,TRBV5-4,CASSGTDQETQYF,TGTGCCAGCAGTGGGACAGACCAAGAGACCCAGTACTTC
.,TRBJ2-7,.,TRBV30,CAWRKLTYEQYF,TGTGCCTGGAGAAAGCTGACCTACGAGCAGTACTTC
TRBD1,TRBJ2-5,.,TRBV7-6,CASSRRTGTETQYF,TGTGCCAGCAGCCGCCGGACAGGGACAGAGACCCAGTACTTC
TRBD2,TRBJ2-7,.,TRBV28,CASRGTGTRLYEQYF,TGTGCCAGCAGGGGGACCGGGACTAGACTCTACGAGCAGTACTTC
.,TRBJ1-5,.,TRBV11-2,CASSLVAGPQHF,TGTGCCAGCAGCTTAGTTGCCGGGCCCCAGCATTTT
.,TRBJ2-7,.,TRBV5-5,CASRPNPGAGYEQYF,TGTGCCAGCAGACCGAACCCGGGAGCGGGTTACGAGCAGTACTTC